The 21 T cell receptor beta chains below were found in one sample sequenced in a study of blood T cell repertoires in COVID-19. Produced via immunoSEQ multiplex PCR; TCRdb's table is partial and in-frame only. The data hold around 100,000 clones, with more than 75% observed a single time. The sample consisted of peripheral blood. These receptors originate from a human donor in a cohort sampled during active COVID-19.

The J gene is TRBJ1-5, the V gene TRBV19, with no clear D. Germline CDR1 reads LNHDA; CDR2 reads SQIVND (reference sequence). V was trimmed by 0 bases and J by 7 bases, leaving 13 bases between them. The CDR3 is made up of 15 amino acids. The DNA of the CDR3 is TGTGCCAGTAGTATAGATGAAGGGTCGGGGCAGCCCCAGCATTTT. This encodes CASSIDEGSGQPQHF. Variable domain in full (rest from reference TRBV19 and TRBJ1-5): DGGITQSPKYLFRKEGQNVTLSCEQNLNHDAMYWYRQDPGQGLRLIYYSQIVNDFQKGDIAEGYSVSREKKESFPLTVTSAQKNPTAFYLCASSIDEGSGQPQHFGDGTRLSIL.

The chain employs TRBV10-2 and TRBJ1-6; no reliable D call. Trimming shortened V by 3 bases and J by 0 bases, and 12 bases separated the two germline ends. The CDR3 is made up of 17 amino acids. Germline CDR1 is WSHSY and CDR2 is SAAADI. For the CDR3, the DNA is TGCGCCAGCAGTGAAATACAGATGAGCTCCTATAATTCACCCCTCCACTTT. Translation: CASSEIQMSSYNSPLHF.

This clone has a handful of counts. The chain joins TRBV9 to TRBJ2-7; D is perhaps TRBD2 (7 bases). Germline values: CDR1 SGDLS, CDR2 YYNGEE. This CDR3 has 15 residues. Trimming shortened V by 0 bases and J by 2 bases, and 12 bases separated the two germline ends. The CDR3 sequence: CASSVGGGAPYEQYF. The CDR3 region has the DNA TGTGCCAGCAGCGTAGGGGGGGGCGCCCCCTACGAGCAGTACTTC.

The J gene is TRBJ1-2, the V gene TRBV28; 9 bases fit TRBD1. Per the germline V gene, CDR1 is MDHEN and CDR2 is SYDVKM. V shed 6 bases, J shed 4 bases, and the junction held 6 bases outside the gene matches. The CDR3 consists of 14 residues. Here the CDR3 reads CASRHGTGSYGYTF. The CDR3 DNA follows: TGTGCCAGCAGACACGGGACAGGGTCCTATGGCTACACCTTC.

This clone has a single count. The V gene is TRBV14, the J gene TRBJ1-1, with TRBD1 as a possible D gene (6 bases). CDR1 is SGHDN and CDR2 is FVKESK in the germline V gene. The CDR3 runs 15 residues. V lost 4 bases to trimming and J lost 4 bases, with 16 bases between them. This CDR3 is CASSRGGGSGTEAFF. The CDR3 region has the DNA TGTGCCAGCAGCCGCGGGGGGGGCTCGGGCACTGAAGCTTTCTTT.

J is TRBJ1-5 and V is TRBV19, with TRBD1 matching 7 bases. CDR3 length equals 14 residues. Per germline, CDR1 LNHDA and CDR2 SQIVND (reference sequence). V lost 3 bases to trimming and J lost 3 bases; unmatched junction nucleotides: 2. The CDR3 sequence: CASSMGQSNQPQHF. In nucleotides, the CDR3 is TGTGCCAGTAGTATGGGACAGTCCAATCAGCCCCAGCATTTT.

This chain links TRBV10-1 with TRBJ2-2; 7 positions agree with TRBD1. The CDR3 has 20 amino acids. From germline, CDR1 is WNHNN and CDR2 SYGVQD (reference sequence). Trimming took 6 bases from V and 2 from J; bases not matched to a gene: 21. CDR3: CASRPTTGLGKGSNTGELFF. DNA of the CDR3: TGCGCCAGCAGACCCACGACAGGGTTAGGTAAGGGGTCTAACACCGGGGAGCTGTTTTTT.

CDR3 sequence (DNA): TGCGCCAGCAGCTTCCGGACGGGAGACACCGGGGAGCTGTTTTTT. Amino acids: CASSFRTGDTGELFF. This chain uses TRBV5-1 with TRBJ2-2, with D perhaps matching TRBD2 (6 bases). V was clipped by 2 bases and J by 3 bases, with 11 bases between them. The CDR3 has 15 amino acids. In germline, CDR1 is SGHRS, CDR2 YFSETQ. Full variable domain (missing parts from reference TRBV5-1 and TRBJ2-2): KAGVTQTPRYLIKTRGQQVTLSCSPISGHRSVSWYQQTPGQGLQFLFEYFSETQRNKGNFPGRFSGRQFSNSRSEMNVSTLELGDSALYLCASSFRTGDTGELFFGEGSRLTVL.

This clone was seen only once. V and J are TRBV9 and TRBJ2-2; no clear D. V lost 2 bases to trimming and J lost 3 bases, with 2 bases between them. This CDR3 comprises 12 residues. Germline loops: CDR1 SGDLS, CDR2 YYNGEE. The CDR3 loop is CASSVDTGELFF. The CDR3, as DNA: TGTGCCAGCAGCGTCGACACCGGGGAGCTGTTTTTT.

This sequence joins TRBV7-8 and TRBJ2-1; TRBD2 matches at 12 bases. CDR3 size: 16 residues. CDR1 and CDR2 from the germline V gene are SGHVS and FQNEAQ. Trimming cost V 4 bases and J 8 bases; bases outside gene matches: 9. For the CDR3, the DNA is TGTGCCAGCAGCTCGCTAGCGGGAGGGCCGCCCGATGAGCAGTTCTTC. It encodes CASSSLAGGPPDEQFF.

The chain uses TRBV18 and TRBJ2-7; weak D call: TRBD1 (9 bases). V lost 1 base, J lost 3 bases, and 19 bases lay in between. Germline CDR1 reads KGHSH; CDR2 reads LQKENI. This CDR3 region has 17 residues. The CDR3 bases are TGTGCCAGCTCACCACGGGTTAGCGGGACAGGGCGCTACGAGCAGTACTTC. Translation gives CASSPRVSGTGRYEQYF. The whole variable domain, filled in from reference TRBV18 and TRBJ2-7, reads NAGVMQNPRHLVRRRGQEARLRCSPMKGHSHVYWYRQLPEEGLKFMVYLQKENIIDESGMPKERFSAEFPKEGPSILRIQQVVRGDSAAYFCASSPRVSGTGRYEQYFGPGTRLTVT.

The rearrangement links TRBV2 to TRBJ1-5, with 8 bases fitting TRBD1. The CDR3 has 13 amino acids. The junction had 8 bases not matched to a gene; V was cut back by 9 bases and J by 7 bases. CDR1 and CDR2 from the germline V gene are SNHLY and FYNNEI. The CDR3: CASQGAPKQPQHF. Here the CDR3 DNA reads TGTGCCAGTCAGGGGGCCCCCAAACAGCCCCAGCATTTT.

The V gene is TRBV6-5, the J gene TRBJ2-1; D may be TRBD2 (5 bases). The germline CDR1 and CDR2 sequences are MNHEY and SVGAGI. The CDR3 is 15 amino acids. V was clipped by 3 bases and J by 3 bases, with 12 bases between them. The CDR3 coding sequence is TGTGCCAGCAGTTATCTTTACGGGAACTACAATGAGCAGTTCTTC. The encoded protein is CASSYLYGNYNEQFF.

The rearrangement links TRBV27 to TRBJ2-1; D perhaps matches TRBD1 (5 bases). V was cut by 2 bases and J by 5 bases, with 10 bases left in between. This CDR3 comprises 14 residues. Germline V gene sequence: CDR1 MNHEY, CDR2 SMNVEV (reference sequence). DNA of the CDR3: TGTGCCAGCAGTTTACGACAGAGTAACAATGAGCAGTTCTTC. Its translation: CASSLRQSNNEQFF.

The table lists this clone with a count of one. The gene calls are TRBV28 and TRBJ2-7, with D unclear. Trimming pared 1 base from V and 6 bases from J, leaving 10 bases between. The CDR3 loop spans 13 amino acids. Germline V gene data show CDR1 as MDHEN and CDR2 as SYDVKM. In nucleotides, the CDR3 is TGTGCCAGCAGTTTATTGCAGGTTGGCGAGCAGTACTTC. Translating it yields CASSLLQVGEQYF.

The chain couples TRBV5-1 to TRBJ1-2, with TRBD1 matching over 11 bases. This CDR3 has 16 amino acids. V gave up 6 bases and J gave up 7 bases; unmatched junction bases: 14. CDR1 is SGHRS and CDR2 is YFSETQ in the germline V gene. DNA of the CDR3: TGCGCCAGCAAACCCGGGACAGGGGGAGGTTTTGGTGGCTACACCTTC. It encodes CASKPGTGGGFGGYTF.

Only a few counts were recorded for this clone. The chain recombines TRBV19 with TRBJ2-1; 12 positions agree with TRBD2. V shed 7 bases and J 6 bases; nucleotides not matched to a gene: 4. Germline-derived CDR1 and CDR2 are LNHDA and SQIVND (reference sequence). The CDR3 has 14 residues. CDR3 residues: CASTSGGAFNEQFF. The CDR3 DNA reads as TGTGCCAGTACTAGCGGGGGGGCTTTCAATGAGCAGTTCTTC. The whole variable domain, remainder taken from reference TRBV19 and TRBJ2-1, is DGGITQSPKYLFRKEGQNVTLSCEQNLNHDAMYWYRQDPGQGLRLIYYSQIVNDFQKGDIAEGYSVSREKKESFPLTVTSAQKNPTAFYLCASTSGGAFNEQFFGPGTRLTVL.

V and J are TRBV6-6 and TRBJ2-5; TRBD1 aligns across 8 bases. Unmatched junction bases numbered 5, after V lost 1 base and J lost 4 bases. This CDR3 has 15 amino acids. Germline V CDR1 and CDR2: MNHNY, SVGAGI (reference sequence). The CDR3 nucleotides are TGTGCCAGCAGTTACTGGGCAGGGGGCGGAGAGACCCAGTACTTC. It translates to CASSYWAGGGETQYF.

V gene TRBV11-2 combines with J gene TRBJ1-1, with a possible D match to TRBD1 (5 bases). The V gene lost 2 bases and the J gene lost 0 bases, with 16 bases spanning the gap. Germline CDR1 SGHAT, CDR2 FQNNGV. There are 17 residues in the CDR3. In DNA form, the CDR3 reads TGTGCCAGCAGCTTAAAAAAGCGACAGAAATTGAACACTGAAGCTTTCTTT. Its translation: CASSLKKRQKLNTEAFF. Drawing the rest from reference TRBV11-2 and TRBJ1-1, the complete variable domain is EAGVAQSPRYKIIEKRQSVAFWCNPISGHATLYWYQQILGQGPKLLIQFQNNGVVDDSQLPKDRFSAERLKGVDSTLKIQPAKLEDSAVYLCASSLKKRQKLNTEAFFGQGTRLTVV.

The chain couples TRBV15 to TRBJ2-5; TRBD2 aligns across 7 bases. CDR3 length: 16 residues. CDR1 and CDR2 from the germline V gene are LNHNV and YYDKDF (reference sequence). Trimming cost V 0 bases and J 2 bases; bases outside gene matches: 6. CDR3 DNA sequence: TGTGCCACCAGCAGAGATAGAGGGAGGGGTCAAGAGACCCAGTACTTC. Its protein product is CATSRDRGRGQETQYF.

This clone is a singleton in its sample. The chain links TRBV5-4 to TRBJ2-7; possibly TRBD1 for D (5 bases). This CDR3 is built from 13 residues. V was clipped by 3 bases and J by 5 bases, with 12 bases between them. Germline V lookup: CDR1 SGHNT, CDR2 YYREEE (reference sequence). CDR3 amino acids: CASSSQGSHEQYF. For the CDR3, the DNA is TGTGCCAGCAGCTCCCAGGGTAGCCACGAGCAGTACTTC.